The 23 T cell receptor beta chains in this list originate from one sample, sequenced in a study of PD-1 blockade in mismatch repair-deficient tumors. Data came from immunoSEQ multiplex PCR; TCRdb stores just in-frame clones and leaves some out. This table has about 19,000 clones, roughly 82% appearing once. Sequences were derived from PBMCs, sampled 52 weeks after starting pembrolizumab. Receptor source: an adult with mismatch repair-deficient cancer.

The chain recombines TRBV29-1 with TRBJ1-1; 9 positions match TRBD1. V lost 6 bases and J lost 5; bases outside the gene matches: 1. The germline CDR1 and CDR2 sequences are SQVTM and ANQGSEA. The CDR3 covers 11 residues. The CDR3 here is CSVDRGTEAFF. Written as DNA, the CDR3 is TGCAGCGTAGACAGGGGGACTGAAGCTTTCTTT.

This clone showed up just once. The rearrangement joins TRBV5-8 to TRBJ1-2; D is perhaps TRBD1 (6 bases). The V end was cut by 2 bases, the J end by 3 bases, with 14 bases between. The CDR3 covers 15 residues. CDR1 is SGHTS, CDR2 YDEGEE, per germline. CDR3 coding DNA: TGTGCCAGCAGCTTAGGGGGAGTTGGTGACTATGGCTACACCTTC. Protein product: CASSLGGVGDYGYTF.

V is TRBV19 and J is TRBJ1-6; 7 bases align to TRBD1. CDR3 size: 14 residues. V shed 5 bases and J 6 bases; nucleotides not matched to a gene: 4. Germline lookup yields CDR1 LNHDA and CDR2 SQIVND (reference sequence). This chain's CDR3 is CASSGQVTNSPLHF. The DNA for the CDR3 is TGTGCCAGTAGTGGACAGGTGACTAATTCACCCCTCCACTTT. The entire variable domain, with the rest obtained from reference TRBV19 and TRBJ1-6, is as follows: DGGITQSPKYLFRKEGQNVTLSCEQNLNHDAMYWYRQDPGQGLRLIYYSQIVNDFQKGDIAEGYSVSREKKESFPLTVTSAQKNPTAFYLCASSGQVTNSPLHFGNGTRLTVT.

Only a few counts were recorded for this clone. J is TRBJ2-7 and V is TRBV28; D call uncertain. The CDR3 covers 15 residues. The V gene lost 2 bases and the J gene lost 0 bases, with 11 bases spanning the gap. Germline CDR1 MDHEN, CDR2 SYDVKM. CDR3 sequence: CASSLPTTNSYEQYF. The CDR3 DNA follows: TGTGCCAGCAGTTTACCTACTACCAACTCCTACGAGCAGTACTTC.

In this sample, this clone turned up once. The chain carries TRBV29-1 and TRBJ2-3, with 13 positions matching TRBD2. Germline V gene data show CDR1 as SQVTM and CDR2 as ANQGSEA. There are 15 residues in the CDR3. V dropped 5 bases and J dropped 1; count of bases not matched to a gene: 3. The CDR3 nucleotides are TGCAGCGTTCGACTAGCGGGAGGACGCACAGATACGCAGTATTTT. Amino acid sequence: CSVRLAGGRTDTQYF.

The chain combines TRBV7-2 with TRBJ2-1; a weak D match, TRBD2 (6 bases). Germline CDR1 SGHTA, CDR2 FQGNSA. The CDR3 runs to 17 residues. Trimming took 4 bases from V and 5 from J, leaving 21 bases between them. The CDR3 spells CASSYRVGSGAHNEQFF. The DNA of the CDR3 is TGTGCCAGCAGCTACCGAGTCGGGAGTGGGGCCCACAATGAGCAGTTCTTC.

This clone was counted a few times. The J gene is TRBJ2-7, the V gene TRBV7-2, with TRBD1 matching 7 bases. CDR3 length equals 14 residues. Trimming at V came to 4 bases and at J to 4 bases, leaving 7 bases not matched to a gene. Germline V gene sequence: CDR1 SGHTA, CDR2 FQGNSA. CDR3 loop: CASSSTGTAYEQYF. DNA of the CDR3: TGTGCCAGCAGCTCCACCGGGACAGCATACGAGCAGTACTTC.

This chain links TRBV18 with TRBJ2-1; D ambiguous. This CDR3 comprises 11 residues. Germline V gene lookup returns CDR1 KGHSH and CDR2 LQKENI. V was pared by 6 bases and J by 7 bases, with 7 bases between. As DNA, the CDR3 is TGTGCCAGCTCGAGATATAATGAGCAGTTCTTC. Its protein is CASSRYNEQFF. The variable domain in full, completed from reference TRBV18 and TRBJ2-1, reads NAGVMQNPRHLVRRRGQEARLRCSPMKGHSHVYWYRQLPEEGLKFMVYLQKENIIDESGMPKERFSAEFPKEGPSILRIQQVVRGDSAAYFCASSRYNEQFFGPGTRLTVL.

The chain recombines TRBV5-1 with TRBJ1-6; D gene ambiguous. Germline V gives CDR1 SGHRS, CDR2 YFSETQ. V lost 0 bases and J lost 8, with 6 bases in between. The CDR3 runs 13 residues. CDR3 DNA: TGCGCCAGCAGCTTGGCTCCCGATTCACCCCTCCACTTT. It yields the protein CASSLAPDSPLHF.

V and J are TRBV6-1 and TRBJ2-1; 10 nucleotides line up with TRBD1. Germline values: CDR1 MNHNS, CDR2 SASEGT. V was clipped by 7 bases and J by 13 bases; unmatched bases: 13. The CDR3 has 14 residues. This CDR3 reads CASKEGQGRSKQFF. CDR3 sequence (DNA): TGTGCCAGCAAGGAGGGACAGGGGAGATCAAAACAGTTCTTC.

The chain has TRBV19 and TRBJ2-3; the D is unclear. CDR3 length: 14 amino acids. Germline CDR1 and CDR2: LNHDA and SQIVND (reference sequence). V was cut by 1 base and J by 1 base, with 6 bases left in between. The CDR3 region has the DNA TGTGCCAGTAGTATAGGTTCAGGCACAGATACGCAGTATTTT. Encoded protein: CASSIGSGTDTQYF.

The V call is TRBV9, the J call TRBJ1-4; D is perhaps TRBD1 (5 bases). Germline V gives CDR1 SGDLS, CDR2 YYNGEE. The CDR3 consists of 15 residues. V was shortened by 0 bases and J by 5 bases, with 11 bases between the two germline ends. The CDR3 protein is CASSVVGTGNEKLFF. CDR3 nucleotide sequence: TGTGCCAGCAGCGTAGTGGGCACAGGCAATGAAAAACTGTTTTTT.

The chain links TRBV4-1 to TRBJ2-1, with D possibly being TRBD2 (6 bases). V gave up 1 base and J gave up 8 bases, with 12 bases separating them. Per germline, CDR1 MGHRA and CDR2 YSYEKL. This CDR3 is built from 14 residues. Written as DNA, the CDR3 is TGCGCCAGCAGCCAAGTGGGCGGGACGCATGAGCAGTTCTTC. Its translation: CASSQVGGTHEQFF.

The rearrangement joins TRBV10-1 to TRBJ2-1, with D possibly matching TRBD2 (6 bases). The CDR3 has 14 residues. Germline lookup yields CDR1 WNHNN and CDR2 SYGVQD (reference sequence). V gave up 3 bases and J gave up 9 bases, with 15 bases separating them. CDR3 sequence (DNA): TGCGCCAGCAGTGATTCAACGGGAGTTGTTGAGCAGTTCTTC. It translates to CASSDSTGVVEQFF.

The chain joins TRBV29-1 to TRBJ2-5, with 10 bases lining up with TRBD2. This CDR3 has 19 residues. Looked up from germline, CDR1 is SQVTM and CDR2 is ANQGSEA. J lost 5 bases, V lost 6 bases, and 24 bases had no gene match. The CDR3 is CSVSPQRTLAGERGETQYF. DNA of the CDR3: TGCAGCGTCAGCCCCCAACGGACCCTAGCGGGAGAACGGGGGGAGACCCAGTACTTC.

This clone occurred once. The chain combines TRBV6-6 with TRBJ2-5; tentative D call: TRBD1 (6 bases). Trimming removed 2 bases at V and 5 bases at J, with 18 bases between. Germline CDR1 MNHNY, CDR2 SVGAGI (reference sequence). There are 16 residues in the CDR3. Written as DNA, the CDR3 is TGTGCCAGCAGTTACGCAGCAGGTTTGAGGGGGGAGACCCAGTACTTC. Protein sequence: CASSYAAGLRGETQYF.

The V gene is TRBV28, the J gene TRBJ1-4, with D hard to call. Germline CDR1 is MDHEN and CDR2 is SYDVKM. V lost 3 bases, J lost 4 bases, and 12 bases lay in between. This CDR3 spans 15 amino acids. CDR3: CASSFQLALNEKLFF. The CDR3 DNA follows: TGTGCCAGCAGTTTTCAGTTGGCTCTTAATGAAAAACTGTTTTTT.

The rearrangement links TRBV15 to TRBJ2-1, with a weak D call TRBD2 (6 bases). Germline CDR1 reads LNHNV; CDR2 reads YYDKDF (reference sequence). This CDR3 is built from 14 residues. The ends were cut back, 1 base at V and 5 bases at J, with 9 bases in the middle. For the CDR3, the DNA is TGTGCCACCAGCAGAGCCCTAGCGCACAATGAGCAGTTCTTC. It is translated as CATSRALAHNEQFF.

The chain joins TRBV7-8 to TRBJ1-2, with D perhaps TRBD1 (5 bases). Germline V gene sequence: CDR1 SGHVS, CDR2 FQNEAQ. The CDR3 has 15 amino acids. V was clipped by 5 bases and J by 4 bases, with 17 bases between them. The CDR3 loop is CASSKGPGLGYGYTF. Written as DNA, the CDR3 is TGTGCCAGCAGCAAAGGCCCAGGGCTAGGCTATGGCTACACCTTC.

Details on this clone: Compared with germline, one end of the junction differs, possibly owing to a read error. This rearrangement joins TRBV18 to TRBJ2-2; TRBD2 is a possible D gene (6 bases). Per germline, CDR1 KGHSH and CDR2 LQKENI. This CDR3 is 15 amino acids long. The chain's CDR3 is CASTQGLANTGELFF. DNA of the CDR3: TGTGCCAGCACGCAGGGACTTGCGAATACCGGGGAGCTGTTTTTT.

This clone has a handful of counts. This rearrangement joins TRBV7-9 to TRBJ1-2; D perhaps matches TRBD1 (5 bases). From germline, CDR1 is SEHNR and CDR2 FQNEAQ (reference sequence). This CDR3 has 13 amino acids. Trimming left V 5 bases short and J 6 bases short, with 13 bases between. Here the CDR3 reads CASSARTRHGYTF. For the CDR3, the DNA is TGTGCCAGCAGCGCACGGACAAGACATGGCTACACCTTC.

In this sample, this clone turned up once. V gene TRBV10-3 combines with J gene TRBJ1-2; TRBD1 aligns across 7 bases. The CDR3 runs to 15 residues. The V gene's germline CDR1 is ENHRY and CDR2 SYGVKD. With 4 bases clipped from V and 4 bases from J, the junction kept 9 bases outside the gene matches. Here the CDR3 DNA reads TGTGCCATCAGTGGTGGGTGGACAGGATTCTATGGCTACACCTTC. Its protein product is CAISGGWTGFYGYTF.

DNA of the CDR3: TGCGCCAGCTCGGGGGAGGGTGGTCAGCCCCAGCATTTT. Translating gives CASSGEGGQPQHF. V and J are TRBV5-1 and TRBJ1-5; TRBD1 is a possible D gene (5 bases). CDR1 and CDR2 from the germline V gene are SGHRS and YFSETQ. The ends were cut back, 7 bases at V and 6 bases at J, with 14 bases in the middle. This CDR3 has 13 residues.